A selection of T cell receptor beta chains follows, all from one sample in a study of OX40 agonist ivuxolimab in advanced cancers. Data came from immunoSEQ multiplex PCR; TCRdb stores just in-frame clones and leaves some out. The table shows 55,000 to 70,000 clones, with more than 65% occurring only once. The sample was CD4+ or CD8+ T cells sorted from blood, taken in a trial of the OX40 agonist ivuxolimab. The receptors derive from an adult with an advanced solid tumor such as melanoma, head and neck, liver or kidney cancer. The CDR3 runs from the conserved cysteine through the conserved F or W. A D gene is named only where the DNA matches it firmly. Clone size appears in some rows only: once, few, many, or a class for an expanded clone.

clone_size j_call cdr3_length d_call v_call cdr3_aa cdr3_nt
NA TRBJ1-5 13 NA TRBV7-9 CASSLGRGQPQHF TGTGCCAGCAGCTTAGGAAGGGGTCAGCCCCAGCATTTT
NA TRBJ1-3 16 NA TRBV13 CASSLGRWVSGNTIYF TGTGCCAGCAGCCTGGGACGGTGGGTCTCTGGAAACACCATATATTTT
NA TRBJ1-5 13 NA TRBV28 CASSSGSNQPQHF TGTGCCAGCAGCTCGGGTTCCAATCAGCCCCAGCATTTT
NA TRBJ1-1 14 NA TRBV18 CASSPPGVSTEAFF TGTGCCAGCTCACCACCGGGGGTGAGCACTGAAGCTTTCTTT
NA TRBJ2-7 16 TRBD1 TRBV11-1 CASSSSLGQGGHEQYF TGTGCCAGCAGCTCTTCTCTCGGACAGGGGGGTCACGAGCAGTACTTC
NA TRBJ1-4 14 NA TRBV5-1 CASSPNRWDEKLFF TGCGCCAGCAGCCCAAACCGGTGGGATGAAAAACTGTTTTTT
NA TRBJ2-7 15 NA TRBV10-3 CAISESVGSSYEQYF TGTGCCATCAGTGAGTCTGTGGGGAGCTCCTACGAGCAGTACTTC
NA TRBJ2-7 15 NA TRBV9 CASSVGAGSSYEQYF TGTGCCAGCAGCGTAGGGGCGGGGTCCTCCTACGAGCAGTACTTC
NA TRBJ2-2 18 TRBD2 TRBV7-3 CASSLTAIVAGVPGELFF TGTGCCAGCAGCTTAACGGCAATAGTAGCGGGGGTGCCCGGGGAGCTGTTTTTT
NA TRBJ2-3 14 NA TRBV7-3 CASSLGVSTDTQYF TGTGCCAGCAGCCTGGGAGTGAGCACAGATACGCAGTATTTT
NA TRBJ2-3 13 NA TRBV5-1 CASSLQGQDTQYF TGCGCCAGCAGTCTGCAGGGGCAGGATACGCAGTATTTT
once TRBJ2-5 13 NA TRBV5-1 CASSVRETETQYF TGCGCCAGCAGTGTCAGGGAGACAGAGACCCAGTACTTC
NA TRBJ2-3 13 NA TRBV2 CASNGGPPDTQYF TGTGCCAGCAATGGGGGCCCGCCAGATACGCAGTATTTT
NA TRBJ1-2 13 NA TRBV28 CASAGGGDYGYTF TGTGCCAGCGCCGGGGGGGGTGACTATGGCTACACCTTC
once TRBJ1-2 15 TRBD1 TRBV6-5 CASSTIPGQGNGYTF TGTGCCAGCAGCACAATCCCGGGACAGGGCAATGGCTACACCTTC
NA TRBJ1-6 14 NA TRBV25-1 CASSGSGSGSPLHF TGTGCCAGCAGTGGCTCCGGGTCTGGTTCACCCCTCCACTTT
NA TRBJ1-2 13 NA TRBV28 CASKRQGVYGYTF TGTGCCAGCAAGCGGCAGGGTGTCTATGGCTACACCTTC
NA TRBJ2-5 16 TRBD2 TRBV11-2 CASSLLSSGVPETQYF TGTGCCAGCAGCTTACTGTCCAGCGGGGTCCCAGAGACCCAGTACTTC
few TRBJ2-5 14 NA TRBV5-1 CASSLGGVQETQYF TGCGCCAGCAGCTTGGGGGGGGTCCAAGAGACCCAGTACTTC
NA TRBJ1-6 13 NA TRBV6-1 CALGSSYNSPLHF TGTGCCCTAGGGTCCTCCTATAATTCACCCCTCCACTTT
NA TRBJ1-1 16 TRBD1 TRBV25-1 CASSEDRGRKNTEAFF TGTGCCAGCAGTGAGGACAGGGGAAGGAAAAACACTGAAGCTTTCTTT
NA TRBJ1-4 15 NA TRBV19 CATSRDVATNEKLFF TGTGCCACCTCCAGGGACGTCGCAACTAATGAAAAACTGTTTTTT
NA TRBJ2-7 13 TRBD1 TRBV2 CASSRDRGYEQYF TGTGCCAGCAGTCGGGACAGAGGCTACGAGCAGTACTTC
once TRBJ1-2 16 TRBD1 TRBV9 CASSVDQWDRGYGYTF TGTGCCAGCAGCGTAGATCAATGGGACAGAGGCTATGGCTACACCTTC
NA TRBJ2-2 15 TRBD1 TRBV7-3 CASSLKGTGTGELFF TGTGCCAGCAGCTTAAAAGGGACAGGGACCGGGGAGCTGTTTTTT
NA TRBJ2-7 15 TRBD1 TRBV5-4 CASYNPEQGTYEQYF TGTGCCAGCTACAATCCCGAACAGGGGACGTACGAGCAGTACTTC
NA TRBJ2-7 15 TRBD1 TRBV7-8 CASSLFPQGAYEQYF TGTGCCAGCAGCTTATTTCCTCAGGGGGCCTACGAGCAGTACTTC
once TRBJ2-3 11 TRBD2 TRBV18 CASSPQRGQYF TGTGCCAGCTCACCACAGCGGGGGCAGTATTTT
NA TRBJ1-5 12 NA TRBV6-1 CASGVSNQPQHF TGTGCCAGCGGCGTCTCCAATCAGCCCCAGCATTTT
NA TRBJ1-6 15 TRBD1 TRBV9 CASSVAGTGASPLHF TGTGCCAGCAGCGTCGCCGGGACAGGGGCTTCACCCCTCCACTTT
NA TRBJ2-1 14 TRBD1 TRBV2 CATGTVRPSNEQFF TGTGCCACTGGGACAGTCAGGCCATCAAATGAGCAGTTCTTC
NA TRBJ1-2 14 TRBD1 TRBV7-8 CASSQARGADGYTF TGTGCCAGCAGCCAGGCCAGGGGGGCCGATGGCTACACCTTC
NA TRBJ1-1 15 TRBD1 TRBV6-5 CASSKSTGGKAEAFF TGTGCCAGCAGCAAAAGTACAGGGGGTAAGGCTGAAGCTTTCTTT
NA TRBJ2-2 16 NA TRBV9 CASSVAGRANTGELFF TGTGCCAGCAGCGTAGCAGGCAGGGCGAACACCGGGGAGCTGTTTTTT
NA TRBJ2-5 13 TRBD1 TRBV19 CASSDRGRETQYF TGTGCCAGTAGTGACAGGGGGAGAGAGACCCAGTACTTC
NA TRBJ1-1 15 NA TRBV9 CASSVEGRGNTEAFF TGTGCCAGCAGCGTAGAAGGCAGGGGGAACACTGAAGCTTTCTTT
medium-sized TRBJ1-3 13 TRBD1 TRBV2 CATRQGVENTIYF TGTGCCACTAGACAGGGAGTGGAAAACACCATATATTTT
NA TRBJ2-5 13 TRBD1 TRBV27 CASSPTGWETQYF TGTGCCAGCAGTCCGACAGGGTGGGAGACCCAGTACTTC
once TRBJ2-3 15 TRBD1 TRBV7-2 CASSQGQTSTDTQYF TGTGCCAGCAGCCAGGGACAGACCAGCACAGATACGCAGTATTTT
NA TRBJ1-1 14 TRBD1 TRBV2 CASRPGQGNTEAFF TGTGCCAGCAGGCCGGGACAGGGGAACACTGAAGCTTTCTTT
NA TRBJ1-3 14 NA TRBV19 CASSNPSSGNTIYF TGTGCCAGTAGTAATCCCAGCTCTGGAAACACCATATATTTT
NA TRBJ2-2 14 NA TRBV5-1 CASSLPGNTGELFF TGCGCCAGCAGCTTGCCCGGGAACACCGGGGAGCTGTTTTTT
NA TRBJ2-3 16 TRBD1 TRBV15 CATSRAGRGPTDTQYF TGTGCCACCAGCAGAGCGGGCAGGGGGCCCACAGATACGCAGTATTTT
NA TRBJ2-3 13 NA TRBV7-2 CASGGTLGDTQYF TGTGCCAGCGGAGGGACCTTAGGCGATACGCAGTATTTT
NA TRBJ2-7 16 NA TRBV28 CASSRGGTVFSHEQYF TGTGCCAGCAGCCGCGGAGGGACAGTATTTTCCCACGAGCAGTACTTC
few TRBJ1-1 16 TRBD1 TRBV5-1 CASSLAQGQGFTEAFF TGCGCCAGCAGCTTGGCCCAGGGACAGGGGTTCACTGAAGCTTTCTTT
medium-sized TRBJ1-1 12 NA TRBV19 CASRLMNTEAFF TGTGCCAGCCGGCTCATGAACACTGAAGCTTTCTTT
NA TRBJ2-1 17 NA TRBV6-1 CASSELGGPLSYNEQFF TGTGCCAGCAGTGAATTGGGGGGCCCCCTATCCTACAATGAGCAGTTCTTC